This TCR beta chain was found in a study of blood T cell repertoires in COVID-19. Study at large: Samples of COVID-19 (acute and convalescent) were obtained from the United States, Italy and Spain. Sample material is recorded as cDNA or gDNA derived from T cells, B-cell-depleted T cells, or PBMCs.

One Seattle source followed patients from active infection through their disease course. V shed 1 base and J shed 7 bases, with 11 bases lying between them. Germline values: CDR1 SGHDN, CDR2 FVKESK. The CDR3 totals 15 residues. Per the original methods: Nucleated cell number was recorded as an estimate derived from reference gene primer amplification. Libraries were prepared by immunoSEQ multiplex PCR; TCRdb keeps only in-frame clonotypes and omits some of them. V and J calls and clone size are as listed in that table; D and trimming were resolved from the DNA. The sample gives about 130,000 clones, more than 85% of which show up once; approximately 4.3% is in the top ten.

This clonotype was sampled from a man aged 60 to 75 with COVID-19, enrolled during active disease. The V call is TRBV14, the J call TRBJ1-6; D ambiguous. Sequencing used peripheral blood. The CDR3 region has the DNA TGTGCCAGCAGCCAAGCCCCAGTCAGGAATTCACCCCTCCACTTT. It specifies CASSQAPVRNSPLHF. The whole variable domain, filled in from reference TRBV14 and TRBJ1-6, reads EAGVTQFPSHSVIEKGQTVTLRCDPISGHDNLYWYRRVMGKEIKFLLHFVKESKQDESGMPNNRFLAERTGGTYSTLKVQPAELEDSGVYFCASSQAPVRNSPLHFGNGTRLTVT.